This T cell receptor beta chain was observed in a study of T cell repertoires in cytomegalovirus infection. In the study overall: It was recently identified HLA-C-restricted and well-studied HLA-B-restricted CMV epitopes that the study used. A matching HLA type, together with CMV infection, was signaled by public TCR beta signatures. Study-wide results and caveats: Based on cumulative public TCR beta family frequency, carriers of CMV plus the relevant HLA were identified. In two of eight donors, the top clonotype was HLA-C-restricted CMV-specific.

A single record per CDR3 protein comes from TCRdb applying MiXCR to the reads. The table lists around 770,000 distinct CDR3 sequences, 25% to 35% of them singletons, with around 13% in the top ten. This CDR3 spans 15 amino acids. Per germline, CDR1 SGHAT and CDR2 FQNNGV. V lost 5 bases, J lost 4 bases, and 17 bases lay in between. Regarding this clonotype: As yet, its antigen is unknown.

Material: cultured CD8+ T cells from PBMCs, obtained from culture after CMV antigen stimulation. This sequence joins TRBV11-2 and TRBJ1-1; tentative D call: TRBD1 (5 bases). This TCR was sampled from a human donor in good health (CMV status not recorded). Some clones in this sample may be carry-over from other donors' samples. The CDR3 loop is CASSTRQIGVTEAFF. In DNA, the CDR3 is TGTGCCAGCAGCACACGACAGATCGGGGTCACTGAAGCTTTCTTT.